The source of this T cell receptor (beta chain) is a study of post-analysis software for immune sequencing data. On the study more broadly: Recorded disease courses covered relapsing-remitting, secondary progressive and progressive-relapsing multiple sclerosis. Some patients had no subtype annotation. Study findings and constraints: Among several TRBV segments more frequent in patients than controls were TRBV5-6, TRBV5-1 and TRBV20-1.

In germline, CDR1 is DFQATT, CDR2 SNEGSKA (reference sequence). Germline trimming cut 2 bases from V and 5 bases from J; bases unmatched to any gene: 11. There are 16 residues in the CDR3. As for this clonotype: Its specificity is unknown.

Unique molecular identifiers were present in the TCR beta cDNA libraries. Each CDR3 protein is one row after TCRdb ran MiXCR on the PCR reads. This table holds fewer than 550,000 distinct CDR3 sequences, around 36% found once. The chain uses TRBV20-1 and TRBJ2-1; 8 nucleotides match TRBD2. This sequence originates from a girl younger than 18 with multiple sclerosis. The sample consisted of blood. This CDR3 is CSARPPSGGDNNEQFF. In nucleotides, the CDR3 is TGCAGTGCTAGACCGCCATCCGGGGGGGATAACAATGAGCAGTTCTTC.